The 30 T cell receptor beta chains below were found in one sample sequenced in a study of regulatory T cells in long-lasting Graves disease. Time point given: persistent/refractory GD, antithyroid drugs over 5 years with positive TRAb. PBMC RNA was the source of the TCR library. Construction of the TCR beta libraries employed iRepertoire HTBI primers in conjunction with Arm-PCR of CDR3 regions. From the multiplex PCR reads, TCRdb called clonotypes with MiXCR, one entry per CDR3 protein. The sample holds around 400,000 distinct CDR3 sequences, roughly a fifth seen once. Sequenced here: peripheral blood mononuclear cells (PBMCs), sampled when the disease was refractory, from a patient treated with antithyroid drugs. Source of these receptors: a female donor with Graves disease.

The rearrangement links TRBV19 to TRBJ2-2; D might be TRBD2 (6 bases). Germline loops: CDR1 LNHDA, CDR2 SQIVND (reference sequence). This CDR3 contains 13 residues. V lost 4 bases and J lost 7, with 10 bases in between. CDR3 sequence (DNA): TGTGCCAGTAGTAGGAGGGGAAGCGGGGAGCTGTTTTTT. Residues: CASSRRGSGELFF. Filled out from reference TRBV19 and TRBJ2-2, the complete variable domain reads DGGITQSPKYLFRKEGQNVTLSCEQNLNHDAMYWYRQDPGQGLRLIYYSQIVNDFQKGDIAEGYSVSREKKESFPLTVTSAQKNPTAFYLCASSRRGSGELFFGEGSRLTVL.

In its sample, this clonotype was seen a few times. The chain combines TRBV6-1 with TRBJ2-4; either TRBD1 or TRBD2 may supply D (5 bases each). Per germline, CDR1 MNHNS and CDR2 SASEGT. Trimming removed 6 bases from V and 0 bases from J, with 12 bases in between. The CDR3 is made up of 15 amino acids. The CDR3 DNA reads as TGTGCCAGCAGGGGAGCCGGGACAGCCAAAAACATTCAGTACTTC. This gives the protein CASRGAGTAKNIQYF.

This clonotype was seen more than once but under ten times. The V call is TRBV20-1, the J call TRBJ2-7, with TRBD1 matching over 11 bases. This CDR3 is built from 15 residues. J was trimmed by 3 bases and V by 1 base; bases with no gene match: 5. Germline V gives CDR1 DFQATT, CDR2 SNEGSKA (reference sequence). In DNA form, the CDR3 reads TGCAGTGCTAGAGGGGGGACAGGGGGTAGCTACGAGCAGTACTTC. Its translation: CSARGGTGGSYEQYF.

The DNA for the CDR3 is TGCGCCAGCAGCTTGGCCACCGGGGCCTACGAGCAGTACTTC. Translation: CASSLATGAYEQYF. The chain combines TRBV5-1 with TRBJ2-7; D possibly corresponds to TRBD2 (5 bases). Germline CDR1 reads SGHRS; CDR2 reads YFSETQ. The V end was cut by 0 bases, the J end by 2 bases, with 9 bases between. The CDR3 totals 14 residues.

Turning to this clonotype: A far larger clone is a single base away, which makes a read error likely. This chain links TRBV11-3 with TRBJ1-6; D not resolved. Looked up from germline, CDR1 is SGHNT and CDR2 is YENEEA. The germline V and J ends were trimmed by 1 base and 10 bases, with 20 bases remaining between them. The CDR3 spans 17 residues. The CDR3 spells CASSLGPPTRTGSPLHF. Written as DNA, the CDR3 is TGTGCCAGCAGCTTAGGACCCCCCACACGGACGGGATCACCCCTCCACTTT.

The V call is TRBV3-1, the J call TRBJ1-6; possibly TRBD1 for D (6 bases). The CDR3 has 15 residues. V gave up 1 base and J gave up 6 bases, with 10 bases separating them. Germline V gene data show CDR1 as LGHDT and CDR2 as YNNKEL (reference sequence). CDR3 DNA sequence: TGTGCCAGCAGCCAAGCGGGACAAATTAATTCACCCCTCCACTTT. Translated: CASSQAGQINSPLHF.

This clonotype has ten or more counts. The chain is built from TRBV3-1 and TRBJ2-5; TRBD2 matches at 7 bases. CDR3 size: 16 residues. Germline CDR1 and CDR2: LGHDT and YNNKEL (reference sequence). V trimming: 6 bases; J trimming: 5 bases; junction bases outside the gene matches: 15. The CDR3 here is CASRSGGGSGGETQYF. CDR3 sequence (DNA): TGTGCCAGCAGGTCGGGCGGCGGGAGTGGCGGCGAGACCCAGTACTTC.

This clonotype came up many times. The chain carries TRBV20-1 and TRBJ2-5; 7 positions match TRBD2. This CDR3 comprises 14 residues. The junction had 9 bases not matched to a gene; V was cut back by 5 bases and J by 3 bases. Per the germline V gene, CDR1 is DFQATT and CDR2 is SNEGSKA (reference sequence). In nucleotides, the CDR3 is TGCAGTGCTGGGGGGAGGGCGATCAAAGAGACCCAGTACTTC. Translation gives CSAGGRAIKETQYF.

This clonotype was detected a few times. In DNA, the CDR3 is TGTGCCAGCAGTTTAGGGGACAGGGGTTTCGGAAACACCATATATTTT. Residues: CASSLGDRGFGNTIYF. The chain employs TRBV12-3 or TRBV12-4 and TRBJ1-3; 10 nucleotides agree with TRBD1. After removal of 1 base from V and 4 bases from J, the junction contained 4 bases not matched to a gene. The CDR3 runs to 16 residues.

This clonotype was seen only a few times. The rearrangement uses TRBV4-1 and TRBJ2-2; 7 positions agree with TRBD2. V lost 0 bases to trimming and J lost 4 bases; unmatched junction nucleotides: 8. The length of the CDR3 is 17 residues. Looked up from germline, CDR1 is MGHRA and CDR2 is YSYEKL. CDR3 residues: CASSQEASGISTGELFF. The CDR3 nucleotides are TGCGCCAGCAGCCAAGAAGCGAGCGGGATAAGCACCGGGGAGCTGTTTTTT.

This clonotype was seen ten or more times. This chain links TRBV6-1 with TRBJ1-2, with D unresolved. V was clipped by 6 bases and J by 4 bases, with 9 bases between them. This CDR3 contains 12 residues. Germline CDR1 is MNHNS and CDR2 is SASEGT. This CDR3 reads CASRAEVYGYTF. DNA for the CDR3: TGTGCCAGCAGGGCCGAAGTCTATGGCTACACCTTC.

This clonotype was observed a handful of times. The chain recombines TRBV20-1 with TRBJ2-5; 13 nucleotides line up with TRBD2. V lost 0 bases, J lost 0 bases, and 13 bases stayed unmatched. The CDR3 consists of 20 residues. Germline loops: CDR1 DFQATT, CDR2 SNEGSKA (reference sequence). In DNA form, the CDR3 reads TGCAGTGCTAGAGATCCGCCAGGCAGGACTAGCGGGAGTCACCAAGAGACCCAGTACTTC. Its translation is CSARDPPGRTSGSHQETQYF.

This clonotype was seen ten or more times. The V gene is TRBV5-1, the J gene TRBJ2-7, with D possibly being TRBD2 (5 bases). From germline, CDR1 is SGHRS and CDR2 YFSETQ. The CDR3 loop spans 14 amino acids. V gave up 7 bases and J gave up 4 bases, with 18 bases separating them. CDR3 coding DNA: TGCGCCAGCGCTGCGGAGGACCTTTTTTACGAGCAGTACTTC. This encodes CASAAEDLFYEQYF.

This clonotype was seen only a few times. The V and J genes are TRBV27 and TRBJ2-7, with 9 bases that match TRBD1. After removal of 3 bases from V and 0 bases from J, the junction contained 3 bases not matched to a gene. From germline, CDR1 is MNHEY and CDR2 SMNVEV (reference sequence). The length of the CDR3 is 15 residues. In nucleotides, the CDR3 is TGTGCCAGCAGTTTCTCGGACAGGGGCTCCTACGAGCAGTACTTC. Amino acid sequence: CASSFSDRGSYEQYF.

The table lists this clonotype with many counts. The chain recombines TRBV7-3 with TRBJ2-7; no clear D gene. The V end lost 5 bases, the J end lost 0 bases, and 8 bases lay between the germline ends. Germline V gene sequence: CDR1 SGHTA, CDR2 FQGTGA. This CDR3 has 13 amino acids. Written as DNA, the CDR3 is TGTGCCAGCAGCCACCCGCGCTCCTACGAGCAGTACTTC. It translates to CASSHPRSYEQYF.

This clonotype occurred many times. This chain connects TRBV6-2 or TRBV6-3 to TRBJ1-6, with 9 bases lining up with TRBD1. CDR1 and CDR2 (germline): MNHEY, SVGEGT. The CDR3 is 13 amino acids. V dropped 5 bases and J dropped 8; count of bases not matched to a gene: 1. The CDR3 protein is CASSNRGHSPLHF. Here the CDR3 DNA reads TGTGCCAGCAGTAACAGGGGGCATTCACCCCTCCACTTT.

This clonotype was detected only once. A read error may be the cause here, since a much bigger clone is one base away. The rearrangement uses TRBV5-1 and TRBJ2-2, with a tentative D call TRBD2 (6 bases). Germline V gene sequence: CDR1 SGHRS, CDR2 YFSETQ. This CDR3 contains 18 residues. DNA for the CDR3: TGCGCCAGCAGCTTTTCTCAACCGGGACCGCCTAACACCGGGGGGCTGTTTTTT. It is translated as CASSFSQPGPPNTGGLFF.

In this sample, this clonotype turned up many times. The chain couples TRBV2 to TRBJ2-7; D uncertain. V lost 2 bases and J 0 bases, leaving 5 bases between the germline ends. Germline values: CDR1 SNHLY, CDR2 FYNNEI. The CDR3 contains 13 residues. CDR3 coding DNA: TGTGCCAGCAGTGAACAGGCCTCCTACGAGCAGTACTTC. Translation gives CASSEQASYEQYF.

This clonotype was detected only a few times. V and J are TRBV6-1 and TRBJ2-1; D possibly matches TRBD1 or TRBD2 (5 bases each). Trimming shortened V by 7 bases and J by 1 base, and 20 bases separated the two germline ends. The CDR3 extends over 17 amino acids. Germline lookup yields CDR1 MNHNS and CDR2 SASEGT. The CDR3 DNA reads as TGTGCCAGCACCGAGGGATTGACAGCCCGATCCTACAATGAGCAGTTCTTC. Residues: CASTEGLTARSYNEQFF.

This clonotype appeared many times. This chain links TRBV24-1 with TRBJ2-5; 9 bases agree with TRBD1. Germline assignment: CDR1 KGHDR and CDR2 SFDVKD. After removal of 10 bases from V and 4 bases from J, the junction contained 12 bases not matched to a gene. The CDR3 is made up of 15 amino acids. DNA for the CDR3: TGTGCCACAGCTCCGGGACAGGGATTCGGAGAGACCCAGTACTTC. Protein product: CATAPGQGFGETQYF.

Note on this clonotype: A read error likely explains this, since a far larger clone differs by one base. CDR3 in amino acids: CVSSQDLGQQETQYF. The CDR3 nucleotides read TGTGTCAGCAGCCAAGATCTGGGACAGCAAGAGACCCAGTACTTC. The V call is TRBV11-2, the J call TRBJ2-5; TRBD1 matches at 7 bases. This CDR3 has 15 residues. Germline V gives CDR1 SGHAT, CDR2 FQNNGV.

This clonotype was seen only a few times. This chain connects TRBV15 to TRBJ1-1, with D unresolved. CDR1 and CDR2 from the germline V gene are LNHNV and YYDKDF (reference sequence). The CDR3 is made up of 15 amino acids. V lost 3 bases, J lost 3 bases, and 14 bases lay in between. The CDR3 DNA reads TGTGCCACCAGCAGCGACCCGAGGGCCTACACTGAAGCTTTCTTT. It translates to CATSSDPRAYTEAFF.

J is TRBJ1-1 and V is TRBV5-6; TRBD1 might be the D (5 bases). This CDR3 spans 12 amino acids. Trimming left V 0 bases short and J 9 bases short, with 9 bases between. Per germline, CDR1 SGHDT and CDR2 YYEEEE. The DNA of the CDR3 is TGTGCCAGCAGCTTGGATGCAGGGAAAGCTTTCTTT. It encodes CASSLDAGKAFF.

This clonotype was detected ten times or more. The rearrangement joins TRBV15 to TRBJ1-5; D perhaps matches TRBD1 (5 bases). Germline V gene lookup returns CDR1 LNHNV and CDR2 YYDKDF (reference sequence). The CDR3 runs 15 residues. The germline V and J ends were trimmed by 0 bases and 4 bases, with 10 bases remaining between them. The CDR3 bases are TGTGCCACCAGCAGAGACCCAGGGTCGAATCAGCCCCAGCATTTT. It encodes CATSRDPGSNQPQHF.

Comment on this clonotype: This sequence may be a read error, since a much larger clone differs from it by one base. CDR3 residues: CASSPLPGVTGELFF. CDR3 bases: TGTGCCAGCAGTCCTCTACCGGGAGTCACCGGGGAGCTGTTTTTT. The rearrangement joins TRBV6-2 or TRBV6-3 to TRBJ2-2; TRBD2 might be the D (6 bases). Germline CDR1 is MNHEY and CDR2 is SVGEGT. The CDR3 extends over 15 amino acids. V was pared by 5 bases and J by 4 bases, with 14 bases between.

Written as DNA, the CDR3 is TGTGCGACAGGGAGCTTTGGCTACACCTTC. It specifies CATGSFGYTF. V is TRBV6-1 and J is TRBJ1-2, with 7 nucleotides matching TRBD1. The germline gives CDR1 MNHNS, CDR2 SASEGT. This CDR3 spans 10 amino acids.

This clonotype appeared many times. V and J are TRBV27 and TRBJ1-5; 9 bases are a match to TRBD1. The germline V gene encodes CDR1 MNHEY and CDR2 SMNVEV (reference sequence). J lost 6 bases, V lost 5 bases, and 8 bases had no gene match. The CDR3 totals 15 residues. CDR3 loop: CASSPGTGFSQPQHF. The CDR3, as DNA: TGTGCCAGCAGTCCCGGGACAGGGTTCAGTCAGCCCCAGCATTTT.

Details on this clonotype: A read error is possible here, since a much larger clone lies one base away. The genes are TRBV3-1 and TRBJ1-5; D is unclear. V dropped 2 bases and J dropped 0 bases, with 5 bases sitting between them. In germline, CDR1 is LGHDT, CDR2 YNNKEL (reference sequence). The CDR3 extends over 14 amino acids. The CDR3 DNA is TGTGCCAGCAGCCAATGCGTTAGCAATCAGCCCCAGCATTTT. Amino acids: CASSQCVSNQPQHF.

Many counts were recorded for this clonotype. This rearrangement joins TRBV28 to TRBJ2-7, with 9 bases lining up with TRBD2. CDR1 and CDR2 (germline): MDHEN, SYDVKM. This CDR3 has 14 residues. J gave up 3 bases and V 5 bases, and 5 bases lay outside the gene matches. CDR3 sequence: CASSGTSQSYEQYF. The CDR3 DNA sequence: TGTGCCAGCAGTGGGACTAGCCAGAGCTACGAGCAGTACTTC.

This clonotype was detected only a few times. The chain employs TRBV7-8 and TRBJ1-5; D is perhaps TRBD1 (5 bases). The CDR3 extends over 15 amino acids. Per germline, CDR1 SGHVS and CDR2 FQNEAQ. The V end was cut by 5 bases, the J end by 7 bases, with 18 bases between. The CDR3 region is CASSPEEFWGQPQHF. The CDR3 DNA follows: TGTGCCAGCAGCCCGGAGGAGTTCTGGGGCCAGCCCCAGCATTTT.